This T cell receptor (beta chain) was retrieved from a study of blood T cells in healthy people across ages (dated by TCRdb to 2014 to 2015). Study-wide context: In model experiments, template switching captured about one uniquely barcoded TCR beta cDNA molecule for every two T cells. Age-related changes in TCR beta repertoire diversity were measured in the study by deep sequencing normalized with unique cDNA molecular identifiers. The donors were split into four age groups: young (average about 16 years), middle-aged (39), aged (62) and long-lived (roughly 80). Two additional independent replicas of 1 million unique cDNA reads from the same blood draw were analyzed for two donors (one aged 18 to 29 and one aged 80 or older). The investigation overall reported the following: As age increased, observed TCR beta diversity per million T cells dropped in a roughly linear way, and a significant reduction was already evident by age 40. A strong correlation was found between observed TCR beta diversity and the percentage of naive T cells measured by flow cytometry. Because the CMV infection status of the donors was unknown, age-related changes in expanded clonotypes may potentially have been confounded. Compared with the aged group, the long-lived group had more naive CD4+ T cells, fewer expanded clones and increased TCR diversity, a pattern suggesting age selection. Conclusive comparison of naive and antigen-experienced compartments was prevented by the profiling of bulk unsorted PBMCs. Estimates of total diversity based on one million sequenced T cells were regarded as lower bounds and as underestimates.

To prepare the library, 5' RACE was applied. TCRdb lists the instrument as Illumina HiSeq 2500. A second PCR of about 6 to 11 cycles was performed with a sample-barcoded 5' primer and a J-beta primer mix. Each TCR beta cDNA molecule received a unique molecular identifier from a template-switch 5' adaptor carrying 12 random nucleotides. Each sample yielded at least 2.5 million CDR3-containing paired-end reads. The Mint cDNA synthesis kit, primed by a TRBC-specific oligonucleotide, was used to synthesize first-strand cDNA from all RNA. Following uracil-DNA glycosylase treatment, all cDNA underwent a first 18-cycle PCR with the universal primers M1SS and BC2_uni_R. The paper's processing steps were these. For normalization, 1 million high-quality reads were randomly selected from each sample, with every read carrying a distinct molecular identifier. Reads sharing molecular identifiers were discarded rather than binned into consensus sequences. CDR3 identification, clonotype clustering and error correction used MiTCR with a Q25 quality threshold and the strictest error-elimination algorithm. Lower-bound total TCR beta diversity was estimated with a nonparametric unseen species model using Euler transformation. TCRdb applied fastp at Q25 and MiXCR to the public reads, then kept only in-frame beta chains. Under each unique CDR3 protein, matching rows form one entry showing the most common genes and DNA. TCRdb, not the authors, supplied the V and J calls. The sample table contains 800,000 to 1,300,000 distinct CDR3 sequences; only one count was recorded for approximately 25% of them. The biggest ten clones account for around 0.7% of the sample.

The donors were roughly 40 Caucasian individuals from Russia, aged roughly 6 to 100 years, who were systemically healthy. Around 9.9 milliliters of peripheral blood were collected from each donor into EDTA-treated Vacutainer tubes. Ficoll-Paque density-gradient centrifugation was used to isolate PBMCs, with at least 6.5 million per sample. Trizol reagent was used to extract total RNA from the PBMCs, yielding at least 6 micrograms per sample. For every donor, an aliquot of PBMCs went through flow cytometry to measure the percentages of naive CD45RAhigh/CD27high T cells. In its sample, this clonotype was seen a few times. No cognate antigen has been identified for it. No quality values exist for individual bases; no much larger clone is one base distant. V and J are truncated by 4 bases and 2 bases respectively, leaving an intervening sequence of 9 bases. Based on the germline V gene, the CDR1 and CDR2 sequences are SQVTM and ANQGSEA. The CDR3, from cysteine to phenylalanine, totals 12 residues. Only the CDR3 DNA stays, 36 bases, in frame from base 1.

The same data also contributed to another study, on T cells of mothers and their children. The second investigation adds: Donors were nine systemically healthy Caucasian individuals: three mothers and their six children. cDNA synthesis used all of the extracted RNA, with around 1.6 ug of RNA in each 15 ul reaction. In the second PCR, the M1S primer introduced both the sample barcodes and 2-4 random nucleotides. More than 8 million TCR beta CDR3 reads were obtained from each mother, and about 3 million reads were obtained from each child. Thymic selection similarly shapes TCR recombination output in related and unrelated pairs, with minor effect from inherited differences. Normalized repertoire overlap was always slightly but never significantly higher in related than unrelated mother-child pairs. Persistent microchimeric T cell clones were not detected, at a sensitivity of approximately 100 clones per million clonotypes. In the study, deep NGS was used to compare the TCR beta repertoires of mothers and children, and features distinguishing related mother-child pairs from unrelated individuals were sought. Mothers averaged about 37 +/- 4 years of age and children averaged 11 +/- 4 years. Libraries were sequenced on Illumina HiSeq 2000 with 100+100 nt paired-end reads after adapter ligation with NEBNext reagents. To prevent cross-contamination, the mother and child libraries were prepared one month apart and sequenced in separate runs. Between roughly 500,000 and 2,000,000 distinct TCR beta clonotypes were identified per donor. Naive TCR beta clonotypes were estimated from low-frequency clonotypes matched to each donor's FACS-determined naive share, without sorting.

This receptor chain uses TRBV29-1 and TRBJ2-7; the D gene cannot be resolved reliably. The sample comprised blood. The TCR originated in a girl aged 2-10 years in good health. The DNA reads TGCAGCGTTGTGGCCAGCGCCTACGAGCAGTACTTC. This gives the protein CSVVASAYEQYF.